The 31 T cell receptor beta chains below all came from one sample that was sequenced in a study of blood T cell repertoires in COVID-19. Only in-frame clones appear in the TCRdb table, and some are missing; sequencing was by immunoSEQ multiplex PCR. The data show 200,000 to 250,000 clones, over 75% seen once. The specimen was PBMCs or T cells enriched from blood (not recorded which). The source of these receptors is a woman aged 25 to 39 who had been exposed to COVID-19.

The chain links TRBV12-3 or TRBV12-4 to TRBJ1-2; D gene ambiguous. V was clipped by 3 bases and J by 3 bases, with 8 bases between them. This CDR3 is built from 13 residues. Here the CDR3 reads CASSLSADYGYTF. In DNA form, the CDR3 reads TGTGCCAGCAGTTTGAGTGCTGACTATGGCTACACCTTC.

This sequence joins TRBV6-1 and TRBJ2-1; TRBD2 aligns across 7 bases. CDR1 and CDR2 from the germline V gene are MNHNS and SASEGT. J gave up 2 bases and V 4 bases, and 8 bases lay outside the gene matches. CDR3 length equals 16 residues. The CDR3, as DNA: TGTGCCAGCAGTGTGCTTCTAGCGGACCCCTACAATGAGCAGTTCTTC. Translation: CASSVLLADPYNEQFF.

The chain couples TRBV21-1 to TRBJ1-1; the DNA was not used to check the table's D call, TRBD1. TRBV21-1 is deemed a pseudogene. CDR3 length: 24 amino acids. CDR3 loop: CASSHPPTLQSNLNGTGGNTEAFF. Written as DNA, the CDR3 is TGTGCCAGCAGTCATCCCCCCACCCTCCAATCGAACTTAAATGGGACAGGGGGGAACACTGAAGCTTTCTTT.

The gene calls are TRBV11-2 and TRBJ2-3; D unclear. CDR3 length: 12 amino acids. With 3 bases removed from V and 8 bases from J, the gap between germline ends came to 9 bases. The germline CDR1 and CDR2 sequences are SGHAT and FQNNGV. The CDR3 sequence is CASSLGPGTQYF. The CDR3 nucleotides are TGTGCCAGCAGCTTGGGTCCGGGTACGCAGTATTTT.

The V call is TRBV5-1, the J call TRBJ2-3; maybe TRBD2 (7 bases). CDR1 and CDR2 (germline): SGHRS, YFSETQ. The ends were cut back, 1 base at V and 8 bases at J, with 14 bases in the middle. This CDR3 is 14 amino acids long. CDR3 protein: CASSLRGREGTQYF. In nucleotides, the CDR3 is TGCGCCAGCAGCTTGAGGGGGAGGGAAGGTACGCAGTATTTT. Using reference TRBV5-1 and TRBJ2-3 for the parts outside the CDR3, the full variable domain is KAGVTQTPRYLIKTRGQQVTLSCSPISGHRSVSWYQQTPGQGLQFLFEYFSETQRNKGNFPGRFSGRQFSNSRSEMNVSTLELGDSALYLCASSLRGREGTQYFGPGTRLTVL.

The V gene is TRBV28, the J gene TRBJ2-7, with D maybe TRBD2 (5 bases). The CDR3 runs to 12 residues. CDR1 MDHEN and CDR2 SYDVKM come from the germline V gene. V lost 8 bases and J 5 bases, leaving 13 bases between the germline ends. DNA for the CDR3: TGTGCCAGCGGACTGTATGAGGACGAGCAGTACTTC. Translating gives CASGLYEDEQYF.

CDR3 residues: CASSATLGVGYTF. CDR3 sequence (DNA): TGTGCCAGCAGCGCGACCCTGGGCGTTGGCTACACCTTC. The chain couples TRBV7-9 to TRBJ1-2; D remains ambiguous. CDR1 SEHNR and CDR2 FQNEAQ come from the germline V gene (reference sequence). V lost 5 bases, J lost 7 bases, and 14 bases lay in between. This CDR3 spans 13 amino acids.

This chain joins TRBV12-3 or TRBV12-4 and TRBJ2-3, with a weak D call TRBD1 (5 bases). V lost 3 bases and J 5 bases, leaving 9 bases between the germline ends. This CDR3 has 13 residues. In DNA, the CDR3 is TGTGCCAGCAGTTTCGGGCAGGGAGATACGCAGTATTTT. Its translation is CASSFGQGDTQYF.

The CDR3 here is CASSLSSRATNEKLFF. CDR3 in DNA: TGTGCCAGCAGTTTATCGTCCAGGGCAACTAATGAAAAACTGTTTTTT. The rearrangement joins TRBV27 to TRBJ1-4; maybe TRBD1 (5 bases). The germline CDR1 and CDR2 sequences are MNHEY and SMNVEV (reference sequence). Between the trimmed V and J ends, which lost 0 bases and 0 bases, there was a span of 8 bases. This CDR3 contains 16 residues.

V usage is TRBV28 and J usage is TRBJ1-1, with D maybe TRBD1 (5 bases). CDR1 and CDR2 (germline): MDHEN, SYDVKM. The length of the CDR3 is 15 residues. The germline V and J ends were trimmed by 3 bases and 4 bases, with 15 bases remaining between them. CDR3 in DNA: TGTGCCAGCAGTTTGAAAGGGGATGGTATCACTGAAGCTTTCTTT. This translates into CASSLKGDGITEAFF. The whole variable domain, remainder taken from reference TRBV28 and TRBJ1-1, is DVKVTQSSRYLVKRTGEKVFLECVQDMDHENMFWYRQDPGLGLRLIYFSYDVKMKEKGDIPEGYSVSREKKERFSLILESASTNQTSMYLCASSLKGDGITEAFFGQGTRLTVV.

The chain recombines TRBV6-1 with TRBJ1-5, with a tentative D call TRBD1 (5 bases). Germline V CDR1 and CDR2: MNHNS, SASEGT. This CDR3 has 15 residues. V lost 0 bases, J lost 5 bases, and 11 bases lay in between. This CDR3 reads CASSEAGGQDQPQHF. The CDR3 DNA reads TGTGCCAGCAGTGAAGCGGGTGGACAAGATCAGCCCCAGCATTTT.

In DNA form, the CDR3 reads TGTGCCAGCAGTTGGTCCCCGGGACAGACCCTCTACGAGCAGTACTTC. Protein: CASSWSPGQTLYEQYF. The chain is built from TRBV6-5 and TRBJ2-7; 7 nucleotides align to TRBD1. The CDR3 spans 16 residues. Germline V gene data show CDR1 as MNHEY and CDR2 as SVGAGI. After removal of 4 bases from V and 3 bases from J, the junction contained 12 bases not matched to a gene.

This chain uses TRBV5-6 with TRBJ1-5, with D possibly matching TRBD1 (6 bases). Trimming left V 4 bases short and J 4 bases short, with 12 bases between. From germline, CDR1 is SGHDT and CDR2 YYEEEE. The CDR3 runs 14 residues. The chain's CDR3 is CASSLTGFNQPQHF. The CDR3 DNA is TGTGCCAGCAGCCTTACAGGGTTTAATCAGCCCCAGCATTTT.

J is TRBJ2-1 and V is TRBV5-1; 13 bases are shared with TRBD2. After removal of 4 bases from V and 5 bases from J, the junction contained 6 bases not matched to a gene. The germline V gene encodes CDR1 SGHRS and CDR2 YFSETQ. CDR3 length: 16 residues. The CDR3: CASSRLAGGPDNEQFF. The DNA for the CDR3 is TGCGCCAGCAGCCGACTAGCGGGAGGCCCCGACAATGAGCAGTTCTTC.

The chain links TRBV15 to TRBJ2-5; D is possibly TRBD1 (5 bases). The CDR3 extends over 13 amino acids. The V gene lost 5 bases and the J gene lost 5 bases, with 12 bases spanning the gap. Germline V lookup: CDR1 LNHNV, CDR2 YYDKDF (reference sequence). The CDR3 region has the DNA TGTGCCACCAGCGGCAGGGTGTTCGAGACCCAGTACTTC. It is translated as CATSGRVFETQYF.

V is TRBV18 and J is TRBJ2-2, with TRBD2 identical over 10 bases. CDR1 is KGHSH and CDR2 is LQKENI in the germline V gene. The trim removed 6 bases at V and 6 bases at J, leaving 7 bases unmatched. The CDR3 has 15 amino acids. In nucleotides, the CDR3 is TGTGCCAGCTCTCATAGCGGGAGGACGCCCGGGGAGCTGTTTTTT. Protein: CASSHSGRTPGELFF.

Of note for this clone: The same CDR3 can be traced to other DNA sequences in this sample. CDR3: CASSDSGGSTDTQYF. The CDR3 nucleotides are TGTGCCAGCAGTGACTCGGGAGGAAGCACAGATACGCAGTATTTT. The J gene is TRBJ2-3, the V gene TRBV6-4; tentatively, D is TRBD2 (6 bases). CDR1 MRHNA and CDR2 SNTAGT come from the germline V gene. The ends were cut back, 0 bases at V and 0 bases at J, with 7 bases in the middle. CDR3 size: 15 residues.

This chain joins TRBV27 and TRBJ2-4; D is perhaps TRBD1 (5 bases). V gave up 2 bases and J gave up 0 bases, with 11 bases separating them. CDR1 is MNHEY, CDR2 SMNVEV, per germline (reference sequence). CDR3 length: 16 residues. The CDR3 nucleotides are TGTGCCAGCAGTTTACAGGGAACCCTAGCCAAAAACATTCAGTACTTC. Protein sequence: CASSLQGTLAKNIQYF.

This chain connects TRBV6-5 to TRBJ1-5; 8 bases are a match to TRBD1. CDR1 MNHEY and CDR2 SVGAGI come from the germline V gene. Unmatched junction bases numbered 8, after V lost 7 bases and J lost 6 bases. The CDR3 has 14 amino acids. CDR3 amino acids: CASKGTGGAQPQHF. The CDR3 bases are TGTGCCAGCAAGGGTACAGGGGGGGCTCAGCCCCAGCATTTT.

The chain joins TRBV7-8 to TRBJ2-7; 7 bases map to TRBD2. V was pared by 5 bases and J by 3 bases, with 10 bases of the junction left unmatched. Per germline, CDR1 SGHVS and CDR2 FQNEAQ. This CDR3 contains 15 residues. The CDR3 DNA reads TGTGCCAGCAGCCGCATCGCGGGAGTTGGCTACGAGCAGTACTTC. Its protein product is CASSRIAGVGYEQYF.

The chain uses TRBV10-3 and TRBJ2-2, with TRBD2 identical over 11 bases. Germline V gene sequence: CDR1 ENHRY, CDR2 SYGVKD. The V gene end was trimmed by 10 bases and the J gene end by 1 base; junction bases not matched to a gene: 5. This CDR3 has 15 residues. This chain's CDR3 is CASTSGGENTGELFF. CDR3 in DNA: TGTGCCAGCACTAGCGGGGGAGAGAACACCGGGGAGCTGTTTTTT.

The rearrangement uses TRBV3-1 (or the pseudogene TRBV3-2) and TRBJ1-6, with 7 bases lining up with TRBD1. CDR1 and CDR2 (germline): LGHDT, YNNKEL (reference sequence). CDR3 length: 15 residues. The J segment lost 13 bases and the V segment lost 3 bases, leaving 12 bases of the junction unmatched. CDR3 loop: CASSQQGQSLLPLHF. The CDR3 DNA sequence: TGTGCCAGCAGCCAGCAGGGACAGTCCCTTTTGCCCCTCCACTTT.

The chain has TRBV18 and TRBJ1-6; D unresolved. Germline loops: CDR1 KGHSH, CDR2 LQKENI. Trimming cost V 4 bases and J 8 bases, with 12 bases left between them. The length of the CDR3 is 14 residues. CDR3 sequence (DNA): TGTGCCAGCTCACTTTCCCATCGAGATTCACCCCTCCACTTT. Its translation: CASSLSHRDSPLHF.

The J gene is TRBJ1-1, the V gene TRBV9, with D unresolved. There are 14 residues in the CDR3. Between the trimmed V and J ends, which lost 3 bases and 7 bases, there was a span of 16 bases. Germline V CDR1 and CDR2: SGDLS, YYNGEE. DNA for the CDR3: TGTGCCAGCAGCGCGGAGATACGTGGTATTGAAGCTTTCTTT. Its translation is CASSAEIRGIEAFF.

The J gene is TRBJ1-1, the V gene TRBV29-1; D is perhaps TRBD1 (5 bases). Per the germline V gene, CDR1 is SQVTM and CDR2 is ANQGSEA. The CDR3 is 12 residues long. Trimming removed 4 bases from V and 5 bases from J, with 11 bases in between. The CDR3 spells CSVGGRDTEAFF. Here the CDR3 DNA reads TGCAGCGTTGGGGGCCGTGATACTGAAGCTTTCTTT.

The count of this clone is one. The chain carries TRBV28 and TRBJ1-5; D gene ambiguous. The CDR3 is made up of 14 amino acids. Germline CDR1 is MDHEN and CDR2 is SYDVKM. V lost 2 bases and J lost 2, with 7 bases in between. The CDR3 nucleotides read TGTGCCAGCAGTTTAAGCCTGGGCAATCAGCCCCAGCATTTT. The encoded protein is CASSLSLGNQPQHF.

The CDR3 sequence: CATSDLLGGELFF. CDR3 DNA sequence: TGTGCCACCAGTGATTTACTTGGCGGGGAGCTGTTTTTT. The chain has TRBV24-1 and TRBJ2-2; D unclear. Trimming took 1 base from V and 7 from J, leaving 6 bases between them. The CDR3 runs 13 residues. Per the germline V gene, CDR1 is KGHDR and CDR2 is SFDVKD.

The count of this clone is one. The chain carries TRBV28 and TRBJ2-5, with 7 nucleotides matching TRBD2. There are 14 residues in the CDR3. Trimming removed 2 bases from V and 4 bases from J; junction bases left unmatched: 4. Germline CDR1 is MDHEN and CDR2 is SYDVKM. The CDR3 loop is CASSLGGVGETQYF. In nucleotides, the CDR3 is TGTGCCAGCAGTTTAGGGGGGGTCGGAGAGACCCAGTACTTC.

On this clone: The sample holds other DNA sequences that translate to the same CDR3. This chain uses TRBV9 with TRBJ2-2, with D unresolved. The germline V gene has CDR1 SGDLS and CDR2 YYNGEE. The CDR3 runs 12 residues. V was trimmed by 2 bases and J by 4 bases, leaving 3 bases between them. The CDR3 is CASSVSTGELFF. CDR3 nucleotides: TGTGCCAGCAGCGTCAGCACCGGGGAGCTGTTTTTT.

V usage is TRBV11-2 and J usage is TRBJ1-4, with D possibly being TRBD1 (6 bases). The V gene's germline CDR1 is SGHAT and CDR2 FQNNGV. The CDR3 runs to 15 residues. V lost 4 bases to trimming and J lost 8 bases, with 17 bases between them. CDR3 DNA sequence: TGTGCCAGCAGCTCTACGGCAGGGGTTGGAGAAAAACTGTTTTTT. It translates to CASSSTAGVGEKLFF.

This clone showed up just once. This chain connects TRBV5-4 to TRBJ1-2; TRBD1 aligns across 8 bases. J was trimmed by 2 bases and V by 9 bases; bases with no gene match: 6. The CDR3 is 13 amino acids. Germline values: CDR1 SGHNT, CDR2 YYREEE (reference sequence). The CDR3 loop is CAMRDRRNYGYTF. The CDR3 DNA follows: TGTGCCATGAGGGACAGGAGAAACTATGGCTACACCTTC.